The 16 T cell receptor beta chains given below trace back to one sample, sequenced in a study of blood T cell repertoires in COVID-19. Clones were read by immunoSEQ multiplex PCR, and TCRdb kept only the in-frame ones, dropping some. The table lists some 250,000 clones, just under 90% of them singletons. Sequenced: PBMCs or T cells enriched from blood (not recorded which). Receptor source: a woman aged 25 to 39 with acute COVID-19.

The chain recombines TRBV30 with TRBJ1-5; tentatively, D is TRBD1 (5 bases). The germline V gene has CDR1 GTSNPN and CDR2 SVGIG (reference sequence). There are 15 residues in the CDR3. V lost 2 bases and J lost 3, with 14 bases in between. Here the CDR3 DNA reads TGTGCCTGGAGTCCGGACCTAGGACACAATCAGCCCCAGCATTTT. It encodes CAWSPDLGHNQPQHF.

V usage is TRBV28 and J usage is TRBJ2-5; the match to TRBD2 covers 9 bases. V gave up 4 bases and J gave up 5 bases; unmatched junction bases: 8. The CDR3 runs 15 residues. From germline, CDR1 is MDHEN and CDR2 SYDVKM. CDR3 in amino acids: CASSSSGADRETQYF. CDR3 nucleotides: TGTGCCAGCAGTTCTAGCGGGGCCGATCGGGAGACCCAGTACTTC.

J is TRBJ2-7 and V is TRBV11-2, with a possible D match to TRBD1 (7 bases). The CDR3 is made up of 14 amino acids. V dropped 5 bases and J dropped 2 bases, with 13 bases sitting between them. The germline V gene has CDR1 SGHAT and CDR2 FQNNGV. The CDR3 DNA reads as TGTGCCAGCAGCCCGCGGGACAGCCCCTACGAGCAGTACTTC. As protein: CASSPRDSPYEQYF.

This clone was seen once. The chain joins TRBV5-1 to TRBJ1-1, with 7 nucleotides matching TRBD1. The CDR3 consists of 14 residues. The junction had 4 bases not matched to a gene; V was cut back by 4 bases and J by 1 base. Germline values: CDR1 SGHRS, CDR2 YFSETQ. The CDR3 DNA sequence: TGCGCCAGCAGCATCGGACAGGAGAACACTGAAGCTTTCTTT. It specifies CASSIGQENTEAFF.

This CDR3 reads CASSLEFGDSSGELFF. Here the CDR3 DNA reads TGTGCCAGCAGCTTGGAGTTCGGTGACAGTTCCGGGGAGCTGTTTTTT. J is TRBJ2-2 and V is TRBV5-6; D might be TRBD1 (5 bases). Germline values: CDR1 SGHDT, CDR2 YYEEEE. The CDR3 is made up of 16 amino acids. The V end lost 0 bases, the J end lost 6 bases, and 15 bases lay between the germline ends.

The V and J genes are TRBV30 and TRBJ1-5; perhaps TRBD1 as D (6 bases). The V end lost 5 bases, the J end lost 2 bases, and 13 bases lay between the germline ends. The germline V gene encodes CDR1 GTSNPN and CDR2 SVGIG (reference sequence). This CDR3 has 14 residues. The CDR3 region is CAWSRGGGNQPQHF. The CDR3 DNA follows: TGTGCCTGGTCCAGGGGCGGCGGCAATCAGCCCCAGCATTTT. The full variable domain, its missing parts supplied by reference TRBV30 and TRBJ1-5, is SQTIHQWPATLVQPVGSPLSLECTVEGTSNPNLYWYRQAAGRGLQLLFYSVGIGQISSEVPQNLSASRPQDRQFILSSKKLLLSDSGFYLCAWSRGGGNQPQHFGDGTRLSIL.

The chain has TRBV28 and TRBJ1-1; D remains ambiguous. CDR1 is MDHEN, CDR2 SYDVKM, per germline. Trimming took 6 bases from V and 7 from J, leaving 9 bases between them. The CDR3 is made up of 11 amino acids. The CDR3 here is CASSRAIEAFF. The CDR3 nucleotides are TGTGCCAGCAGCCGAGCGATTGAAGCTTTCTTT.

The DNA of the CDR3 is TGTGCCAGCAGTGATTCGGCTAGCGTCTACGAGCAGTACTTC. As protein: CASSDSASVYEQYF. The rearrangement uses TRBV2 and TRBJ2-7, with a possible D match to TRBD2 (6 bases). V was trimmed by 3 bases and J by 3 bases, leaving 12 bases between them. CDR3 size: 14 residues. Germline CDR1 SNHLY, CDR2 FYNNEI.

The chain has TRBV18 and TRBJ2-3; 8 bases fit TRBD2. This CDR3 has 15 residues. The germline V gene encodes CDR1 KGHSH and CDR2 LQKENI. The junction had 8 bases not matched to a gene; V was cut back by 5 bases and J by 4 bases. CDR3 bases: TGTGCCAGCTCATGGTCCAGCGGGGGCCCAGATACGCAGTATTTT. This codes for CASSWSSGGPDTQYF. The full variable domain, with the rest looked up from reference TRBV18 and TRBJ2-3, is NAGVMQNPRHLVRRRGQEARLRCSPMKGHSHVYWYRQLPEEGLKFMVYLQKENIIDESGMPKERFSAEFPKEGPSILRIQQVVRGDSAAYFCASSWSSGGPDTQYFGPGTRLTVL.

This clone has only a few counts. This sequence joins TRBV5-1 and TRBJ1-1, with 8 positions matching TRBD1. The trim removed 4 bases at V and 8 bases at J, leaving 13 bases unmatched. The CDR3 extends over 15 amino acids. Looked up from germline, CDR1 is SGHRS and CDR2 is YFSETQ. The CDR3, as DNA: TGCGCCAGCAGCCTGGACGGGCCGAGGACAGGGGAAGCTTTCTTT. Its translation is CASSLDGPRTGEAFF.

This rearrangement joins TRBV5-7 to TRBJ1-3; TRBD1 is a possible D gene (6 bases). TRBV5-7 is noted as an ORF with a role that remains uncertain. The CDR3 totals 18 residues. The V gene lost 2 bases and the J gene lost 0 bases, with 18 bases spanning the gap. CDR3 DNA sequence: TGTGCCAGCAGCTTAAGGTCAGGGGAGCACTTCTCTGGAAACACCATATATTTT. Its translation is CASSLRSGEHFSGNTIYF.

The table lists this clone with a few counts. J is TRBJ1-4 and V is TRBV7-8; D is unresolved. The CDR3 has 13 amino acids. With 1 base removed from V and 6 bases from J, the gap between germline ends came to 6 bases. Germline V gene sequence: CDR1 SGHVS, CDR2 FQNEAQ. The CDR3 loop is CASSLGPDEKLFF. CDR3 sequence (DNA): TGTGCCAGCAGCTTAGGTCCGGATGAAAAACTGTTTTTT.

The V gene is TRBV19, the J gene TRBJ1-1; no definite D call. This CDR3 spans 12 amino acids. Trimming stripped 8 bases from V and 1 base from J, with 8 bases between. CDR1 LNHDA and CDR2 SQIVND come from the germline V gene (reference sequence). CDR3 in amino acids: CASAFGNTEAFF. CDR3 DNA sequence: TGTGCCAGTGCCTTCGGGAACACTGAAGCTTTCTTT.

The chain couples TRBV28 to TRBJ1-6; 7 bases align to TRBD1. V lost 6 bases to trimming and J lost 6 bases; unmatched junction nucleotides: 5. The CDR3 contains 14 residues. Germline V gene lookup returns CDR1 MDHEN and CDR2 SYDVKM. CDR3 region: CASSKTGINSPLHF. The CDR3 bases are TGTGCCAGCAGCAAGACAGGGATTAATTCACCCCTCCACTTT.

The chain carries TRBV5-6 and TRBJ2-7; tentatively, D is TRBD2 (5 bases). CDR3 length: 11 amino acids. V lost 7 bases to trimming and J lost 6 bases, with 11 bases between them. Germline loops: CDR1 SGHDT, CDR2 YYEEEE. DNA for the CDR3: TGTGCCAGCGGTACCGGAGGCGAGCAGTACTTC. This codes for CASGTGGEQYF.

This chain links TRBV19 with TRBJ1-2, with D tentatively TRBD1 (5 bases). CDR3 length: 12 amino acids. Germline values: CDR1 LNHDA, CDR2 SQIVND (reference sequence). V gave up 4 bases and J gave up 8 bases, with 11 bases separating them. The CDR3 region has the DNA TGTGCCAGTAGTAACAGGCCCGGGGGCTACACCTTC. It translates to CASSNRPGGYTF.